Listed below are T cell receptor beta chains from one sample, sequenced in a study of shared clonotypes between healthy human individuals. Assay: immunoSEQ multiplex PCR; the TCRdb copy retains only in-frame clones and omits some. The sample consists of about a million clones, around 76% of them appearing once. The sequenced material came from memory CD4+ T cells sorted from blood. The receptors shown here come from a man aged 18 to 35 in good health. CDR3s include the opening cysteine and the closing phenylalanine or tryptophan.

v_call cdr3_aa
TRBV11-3 CASSLTTYEQYF
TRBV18 CASSPGTQDEKLFF
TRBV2 CASSENRGETQYF
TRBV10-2 CASSGGDAGYNSPLHF
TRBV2 CASSGELTDTQYF
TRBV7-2 CASSLGAGYTDTQYF
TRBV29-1 CSVGYMSPEQTQYF
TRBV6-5 CASSKYNEQFF
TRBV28 CASSEEGGSQPQHF
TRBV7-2 CASSSGGVGGDTQYF
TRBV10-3 CAVQTEGSPLHF
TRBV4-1 CASSQDVQALYGYTF
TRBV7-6 CASSSMGDGAYEQYF
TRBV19 CASSARAGGLTDTQYF
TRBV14 CASSQEFGVGETQYF
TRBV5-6 CASSREEGGRETQYF
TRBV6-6 CASSPRGEEQFF
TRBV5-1 CASSLTPGTGYTF
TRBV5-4 CASSSGPITHTEAFF
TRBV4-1 CASSQDPTWAEAFF
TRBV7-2 CASRRDSGADQPQHF
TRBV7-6 CASSSSARGVGTDTQYF
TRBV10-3 CAISGDRGIEETQYF
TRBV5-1 CASSLDGTSTDTQYF
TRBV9 CASSVGPGLAGQETQYF
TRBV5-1 CASSSDSYGNTIYF
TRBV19 CASSMKRETDTQYF
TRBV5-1 CASSGYRHGQETQYF
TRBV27 CASSFSTDTQYF
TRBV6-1 CASSVNRDEKLFF
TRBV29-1 CSVVDAGANVLTF
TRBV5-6 CASGLFREDLAKNIQYF
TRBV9 CASSSEKGEQYF
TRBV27 CASASRVSYNSPLHF
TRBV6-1 CASSESGLRSYTF
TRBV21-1 CASSARRRGSSYNEQFF
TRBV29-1 CSVSLNNQPQHF
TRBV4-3 CASSQDNGGTSTDTQYF
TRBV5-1 CASSAAGSVTEAFF
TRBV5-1 CASSLALAGDEQFF
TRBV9 CASSVDQRASYEQYF
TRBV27 CASSSPLAGFFEQYF
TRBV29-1 CSVEDRGAGANVLTF
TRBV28 CASSLAGPSSYEQYF
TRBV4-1 CASSQAGRINEKLFF
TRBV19 CASSLGLAGGPDTQYF
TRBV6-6 CASSYPGQENTEAFF
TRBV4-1 CASSQEATVAKNIQYF
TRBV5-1 CASSPQGAGSTEAFF
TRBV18 CASSPQGQWETQYF
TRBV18 CASSQGLGEKLFF
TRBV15 CATSMRTGGATQYF